Below are 3 T cell receptor beta chains sequenced from a single sample in a study of T cell clonality in common variable immunodeficiency. Clones were read by immunoSEQ multiplex PCR, and TCRdb kept only the in-frame ones, dropping some. The sample contains about 52,000 clones, none occurring once; 5.4% lies in the top ten. The sequencing sample was made of peripheral blood mononuclear cells. These receptors were taken from a person aged 18 to 75 in good health.

This clone was seen many times. The read ends 3 residues early relative to the CDR3; the germline J gene fills the gap. The chain employs TRBV14 and TRBJ1-5, with D unclear. The germline V gene has CDR1 SGHDN and CDR2 FVKESK. Trimming shortened V by 1 base and J by 6 bases, and 7 bases separated the two germline ends. This CDR3 has 13 amino acids. The CDR3 bases that were read are TGTGCCAGCAGCCAAGTTATCCCTCAGCCC. Translating gives CASSQVIPQP. In full, the CDR3 is CASSQVIPQPQHF.

This clone showed up just a few times. The read stops 3 residues short of the end of the CDR3; the missing end is completed from the germline J gene. V and J are TRBV5-1 and TRBJ2-1; 7 bases align to TRBD2. The trim removed 4 bases at V and 7 bases at J, leaving 11 bases unmatched. Germline V gives CDR1 SGHRS, CDR2 YFSETQ. The CDR3 sequence is 15 residues long. CDR3 bases read: TGCGCCAGCAGCCCAGAGACTAGCTCGGGGAATGAG. Translated, it gives CASSPETSSGNE. The whole CDR3 region reads CASSPETSSGNEQFF.

This clone was picked up many times. The read terminates 3 residues ahead of where the CDR3 ends, so the germline J gene completes it. The chain links TRBV6-4 to TRBJ2-1; 8 bases map to TRBD2. V shed 8 bases, J shed 5 bases, and the junction held 5 bases outside the gene matches. Per the germline V gene, CDR1 is MRHNA and CDR2 is SNTAGT. The length of the CDR3 is 13 residues. The CDR3 is CASSKRENNEQFF. The sequenced CDR3 bases are TGTGCCAGCTCGAAGCGGGAGAACAATGAG.